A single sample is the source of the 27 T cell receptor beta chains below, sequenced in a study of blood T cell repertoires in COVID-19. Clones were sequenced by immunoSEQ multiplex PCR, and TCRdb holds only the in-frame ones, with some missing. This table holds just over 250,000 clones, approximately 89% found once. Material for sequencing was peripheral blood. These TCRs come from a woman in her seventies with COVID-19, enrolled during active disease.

The DNA for the CDR3 is TGTGCCAGCAGCTTGACTAGCGGGAACGAGCAGTACTTC. It encodes CASSLTSGNEQYF. The genes are TRBV5-4 and TRBJ2-7, with 10 bases fitting TRBD2. The V gene's germline CDR1 is SGHNT and CDR2 YYREEE (reference sequence). V shed 1 base and J 5 bases; nucleotides not matched to a gene: 0. The CDR3 spans 13 residues.

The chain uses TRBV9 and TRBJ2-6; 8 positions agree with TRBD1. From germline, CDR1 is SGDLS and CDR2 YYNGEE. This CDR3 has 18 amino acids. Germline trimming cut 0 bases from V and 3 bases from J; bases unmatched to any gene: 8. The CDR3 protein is CASSVGRDRSFGANVLTF. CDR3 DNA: TGTGCCAGCAGCGTAGGCCGGGACAGGAGTTTTGGGGCCAACGTCCTGACTTTC.

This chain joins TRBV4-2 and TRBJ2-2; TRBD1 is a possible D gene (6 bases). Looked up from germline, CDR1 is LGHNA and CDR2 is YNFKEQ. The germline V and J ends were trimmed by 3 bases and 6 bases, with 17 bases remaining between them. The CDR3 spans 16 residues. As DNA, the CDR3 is TGTGCCAGCAGCCACCAACAGGGAAGTAGGGCCGGGGAGCTGTTTTTT. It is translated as CASSHQQGSRAGELFF.

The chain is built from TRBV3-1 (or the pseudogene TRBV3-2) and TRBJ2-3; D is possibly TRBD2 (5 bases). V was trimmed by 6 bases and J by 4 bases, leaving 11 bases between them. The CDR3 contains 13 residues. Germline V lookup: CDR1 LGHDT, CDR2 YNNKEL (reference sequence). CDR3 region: CASRPTSADTQYF. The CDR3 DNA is TGTGCCAGCAGGCCTACTAGTGCAGATACGCAGTATTTT.

CDR3 DNA sequence: TGTGCCAGTAGTATCGTGGCCCTCTATGGCTACACCTTC. Translating gives CASSIVALYGYTF. This chain joins TRBV19 and TRBJ1-2; D is ambiguous. Trimming pared 3 bases from V and 4 bases from J, leaving 9 bases between. The CDR3 loop spans 13 amino acids. CDR1 and CDR2 from the germline V gene are LNHDA and SQIVND (reference sequence).

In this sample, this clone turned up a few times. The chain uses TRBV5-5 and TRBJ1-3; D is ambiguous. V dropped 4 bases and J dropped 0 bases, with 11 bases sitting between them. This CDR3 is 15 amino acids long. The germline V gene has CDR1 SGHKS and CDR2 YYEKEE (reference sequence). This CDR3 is CASSPMQISGNTIYF. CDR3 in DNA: TGTGCCAGCAGCCCCATGCAGATCTCTGGAAACACCATATATTTT.

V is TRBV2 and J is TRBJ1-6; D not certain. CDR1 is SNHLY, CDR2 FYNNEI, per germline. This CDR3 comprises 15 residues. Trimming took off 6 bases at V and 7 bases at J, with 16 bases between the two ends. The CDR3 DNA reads TGTGCCAGCAGAAACCGGGTCTTGAACAATTCACCCCTCCACTTT. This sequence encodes CASRNRVLNNSPLHF.

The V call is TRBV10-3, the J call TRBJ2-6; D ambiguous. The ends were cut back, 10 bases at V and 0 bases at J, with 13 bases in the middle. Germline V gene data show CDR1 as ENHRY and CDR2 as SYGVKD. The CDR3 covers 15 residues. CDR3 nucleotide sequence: TGTGCCACGTCGGTAGGAGACTCTGGGGCCAACGTCCTGACTTTC. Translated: CATSVGDSGANVLTF.

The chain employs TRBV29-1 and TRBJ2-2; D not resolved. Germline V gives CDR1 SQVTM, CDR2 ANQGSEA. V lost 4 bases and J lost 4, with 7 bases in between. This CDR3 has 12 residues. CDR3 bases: TGCAGCGTTGCCCCTCTCACCGGGGAGCTGTTTTTT. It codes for CSVAPLTGELFF.

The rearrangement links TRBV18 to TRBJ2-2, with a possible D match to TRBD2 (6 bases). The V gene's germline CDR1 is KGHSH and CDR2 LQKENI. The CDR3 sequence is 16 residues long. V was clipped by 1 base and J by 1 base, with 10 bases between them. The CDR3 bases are TGTGCCAGCTCACCACTGGGACTGAAGAACACCGGGGAGCTGTTTTTT. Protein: CASSPLGLKNTGELFF. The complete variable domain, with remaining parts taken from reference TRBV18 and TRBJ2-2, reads NAGVMQNPRHLVRRRGQEARLRCSPMKGHSHVYWYRQLPEEGLKFMVYLQKENIIDESGMPKERFSAEFPKEGPSILRIQQVVRGDSAAYFCASSPLGLKNTGELFFGEGSRLTVL.

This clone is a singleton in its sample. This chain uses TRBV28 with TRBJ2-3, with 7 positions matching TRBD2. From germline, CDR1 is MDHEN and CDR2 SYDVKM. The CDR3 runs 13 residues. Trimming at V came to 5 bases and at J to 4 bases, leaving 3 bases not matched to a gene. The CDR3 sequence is CASSGAGADTQYF. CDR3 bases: TGTGCCAGCAGTGGGGCGGGAGCAGATACGCAGTATTTT. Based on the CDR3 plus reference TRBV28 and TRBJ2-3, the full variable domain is DVKVTQSSRYLVKRTGEKVFLECVQDMDHENMFWYRQDPGLGLRLIYFSYDVKMKEKGDIPEGYSVSREKKERFSLILESASTNQTSMYLCASSGAGADTQYFGPGTRLTVL.

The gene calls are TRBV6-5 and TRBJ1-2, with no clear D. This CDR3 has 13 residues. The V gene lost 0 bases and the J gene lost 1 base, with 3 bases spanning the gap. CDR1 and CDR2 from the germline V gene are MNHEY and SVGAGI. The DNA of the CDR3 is TGTGCCAGCAGTTACTCTTATAACTATGGCTACACCTTC. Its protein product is CASSYSYNYGYTF.

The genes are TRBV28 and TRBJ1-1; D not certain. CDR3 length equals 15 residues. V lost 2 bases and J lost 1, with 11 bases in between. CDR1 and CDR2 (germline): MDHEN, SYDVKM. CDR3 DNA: TGTGCCAGCAGTTTACGAGGAATCAAGAACACTGAAGCTTTCTTT. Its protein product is CASSLRGIKNTEAFF.

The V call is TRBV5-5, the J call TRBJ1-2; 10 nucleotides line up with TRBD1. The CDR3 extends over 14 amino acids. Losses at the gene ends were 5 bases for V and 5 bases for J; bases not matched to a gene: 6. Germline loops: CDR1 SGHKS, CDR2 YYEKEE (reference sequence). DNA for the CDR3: TGTGCCAGCAGATTGACAGGGGGCAGGTATGGCTACACCTTC. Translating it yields CASRLTGGRYGYTF.

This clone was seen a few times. CDR3 amino acids: CASRWQGKDQPQHF. For the CDR3, the DNA is TGTGCCAGCAGGTGGCAGGGAAAAGATCAGCCCCAGCATTTT. The chain employs TRBV28 and TRBJ1-5; TRBD1 might be the D (5 bases). V dropped 6 bases and J dropped 5 bases, with 14 bases sitting between them. The CDR3 covers 14 residues. Germline CDR1 reads MDHEN; CDR2 reads SYDVKM.

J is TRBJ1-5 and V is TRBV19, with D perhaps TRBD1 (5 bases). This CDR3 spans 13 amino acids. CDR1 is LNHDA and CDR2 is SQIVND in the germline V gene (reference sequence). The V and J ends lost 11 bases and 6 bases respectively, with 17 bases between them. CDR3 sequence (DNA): TGTGCCTCAACTCGCCGGGGGATTCAGCCCCAGCATTTT. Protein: CASTRRGIQPQHF.

CDR3 DNA sequence: TGTGCCAGCAGCCGGGGTGTCAGGGGCACCGGGGAGCTGTTTTTT. Translated: CASSRGVRGTGELFF. This chain connects TRBV27 to TRBJ2-2; D might be TRBD1 (6 bases). This CDR3 is built from 15 residues. The V end was cut by 6 bases, the J end by 4 bases, with 15 bases between. Germline lookup yields CDR1 MNHEY and CDR2 SMNVEV (reference sequence).

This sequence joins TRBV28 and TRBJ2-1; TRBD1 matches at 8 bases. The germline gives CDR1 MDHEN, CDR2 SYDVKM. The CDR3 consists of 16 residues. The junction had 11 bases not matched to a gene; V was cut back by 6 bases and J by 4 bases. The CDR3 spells CASSGEGQASYNEQFF. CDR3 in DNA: TGTGCCAGCAGCGGAGAGGGACAGGCTTCATACAATGAGCAGTTCTTC. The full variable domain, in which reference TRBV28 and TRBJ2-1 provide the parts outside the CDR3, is DVKVTQSSRYLVKRTGEKVFLECVQDMDHENMFWYRQDPGLGLRLIYFSYDVKMKEKGDIPEGYSVSREKKERFSLILESASTNQTSMYLCASSGEGQASYNEQFFGPGTRLTVL.

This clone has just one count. CDR3 nucleotide sequence: TGTGCCAGTAGTAGGACAGCAGTCTATGGCTACACCTTC. It is translated as CASSRTAVYGYTF. This sequence joins TRBV19 and TRBJ1-2; a weak D match, TRBD1 (6 bases). The CDR3 is made up of 13 amino acids. The germline V gene encodes CDR1 LNHDA and CDR2 SQIVND (reference sequence). V was pared by 4 bases and J by 4 bases, with 10 bases between.

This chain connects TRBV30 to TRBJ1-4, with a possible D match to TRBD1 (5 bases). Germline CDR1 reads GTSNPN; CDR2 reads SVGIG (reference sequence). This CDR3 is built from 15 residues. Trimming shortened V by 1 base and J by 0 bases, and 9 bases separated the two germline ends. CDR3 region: CAWSDVTATNEKLFF. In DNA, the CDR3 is TGTGCCTGGAGTGACGTGACAGCAACTAATGAAAAACTGTTTTTT. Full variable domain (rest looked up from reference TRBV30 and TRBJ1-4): SQTIHQWPATLVQPVGSPLSLECTVEGTSNPNLYWYRQAAGRGLQLLFYSVGIGQISSEVPQNLSASRPQDRQFILSSKKLLLSDSGFYLCAWSDVTATNEKLFFGSGTQLSVL.

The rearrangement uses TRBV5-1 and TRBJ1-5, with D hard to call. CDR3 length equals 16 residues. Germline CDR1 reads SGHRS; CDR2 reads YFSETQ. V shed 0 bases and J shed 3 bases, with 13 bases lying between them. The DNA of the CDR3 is TGCGCCAGCAGCTTGGATGAGCTGGGCTCCAATCAGCCCCAGCATTTT. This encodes CASSLDELGSNQPQHF.

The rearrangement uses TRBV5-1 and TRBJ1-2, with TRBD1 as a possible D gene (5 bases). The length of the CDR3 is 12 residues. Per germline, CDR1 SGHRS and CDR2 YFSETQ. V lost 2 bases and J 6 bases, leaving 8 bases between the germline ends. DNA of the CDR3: TGCGCCAGCAGCTTCCAGGGTGATGGCTACACCTTC. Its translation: CASSFQGDGYTF.

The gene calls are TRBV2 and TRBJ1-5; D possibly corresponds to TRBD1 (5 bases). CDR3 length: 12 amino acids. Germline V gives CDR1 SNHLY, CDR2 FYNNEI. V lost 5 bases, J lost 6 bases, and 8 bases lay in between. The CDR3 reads CASSKDSQPQHF. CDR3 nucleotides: TGTGCCAGCAGTAAAGACAGTCAGCCCCAGCATTTT.

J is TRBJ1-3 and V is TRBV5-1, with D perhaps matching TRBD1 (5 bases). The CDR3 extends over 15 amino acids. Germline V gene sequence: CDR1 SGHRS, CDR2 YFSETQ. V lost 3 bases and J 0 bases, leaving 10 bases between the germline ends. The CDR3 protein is CASSSDTSSGNTIYF. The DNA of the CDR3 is TGCGCCAGCAGCTCGGACACCAGCTCTGGAAACACCATATATTTT.

CDR3 sequence (DNA): TGTGCCACCAGCAGAAGGGACAGTTATTCACCCCTCCACTTT. Amino acid sequence: CATSRRDSYSPLHF. The chain employs TRBV15 and TRBJ1-6, with TRBD1 matching over 7 bases. Germline lookup yields CDR1 LNHNV and CDR2 YYDKDF (reference sequence). V gave up 2 bases and J gave up 8 bases; unmatched junction bases: 3. The CDR3 sequence is 14 residues long.

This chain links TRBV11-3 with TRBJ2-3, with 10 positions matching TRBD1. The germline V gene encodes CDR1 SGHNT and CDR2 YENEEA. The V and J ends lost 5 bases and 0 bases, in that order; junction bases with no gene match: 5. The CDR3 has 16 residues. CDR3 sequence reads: CASSTRQGASTDTQYF. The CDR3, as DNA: TGTGCCAGCAGCACCCGACAGGGGGCGAGCACAGATACGCAGTATTTT.

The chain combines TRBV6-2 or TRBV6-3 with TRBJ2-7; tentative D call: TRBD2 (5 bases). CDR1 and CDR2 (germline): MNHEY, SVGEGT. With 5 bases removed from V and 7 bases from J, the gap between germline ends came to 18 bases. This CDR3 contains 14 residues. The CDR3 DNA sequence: TGTGCCAGCAGTCTCAACCGGGATCCTGGGGAGCAGTACTTC. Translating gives CASSLNRDPGEQYF.